This T cell receptor (beta chain) was documented in a study of T cell responses to AZD1222 COVID-19 vaccine. Findings of the study overall: Vaccination with two AZD1222 doses was followed by a rise in Spike-specific TCR breadth and depth. Targeting of unmutated variant regions was reportedly seen in nearly half of spike-specific TCRs. White British ancestry dominated among donors, who included more females, and clonal diversity was possibly underestimated. Seropositive AZD1222 recipients at baseline numbered only 6 or 7.

Method: immunoSEQ multiplex PCR; TCRdb's copy keeps in-frame clones and lacks some. The table records about 72,000 clones, roughly 87% of them present only once. Germline V gene sequence: CDR1 SEHNR, CDR2 FQNEAQ (reference sequence). Trimming removed 6 bases from V and 4 bases from J, with 13 bases in between. This CDR3 has 14 amino acids. On this clone itself: Its cognate antigen is unknown.

This TCR came from an adult who received the AZD1222 COVID-19 vaccine. This material consisted of peripheral blood, taken 28 days after the second AZD1222 dose. The J gene is TRBJ1-3, the V gene TRBV7-9, with D maybe TRBD1 (6 bases). Here the CDR3 DNA reads TGTGCCAGCAGTGACCAACAGGGAGGAAACACCATATATTTT. Translation: CASSDQQGGNTIYF.